This is a list of T cell receptor beta chains from one sample in a study of early T cells in non-severe SARS-CoV-2 infection. TCRdb re-called the 5' RACE reads with MiXCR, one entry per CDR3 protein. The data show some 70,000 distinct CDR3 sequences, roughly a tenth seen once. The material sequenced was whole blood. These receptors were taken from an adult who was a healthcare worker with PCR-confirmed SARS-CoV-2 infection or an uninfected control (not recorded which). CDR3s include the opening cysteine and the closing phenylalanine or tryptophan. A D gene is named only where the DNA matches it firmly. Part of the rows lack a size; the others show once, few, many or a class for expanded clones.

TRBJ2-2,.,TRBV20-1,.,CSASGGVDTGELFF,TGCAGTGCTAGCGGCGGGGTGGACACCGGGGAGCTGTTTTTT
TRBJ2-1,.,TRBV4-3,.,CASSQDRGSEQFF,TGCGCCAGCAGCCAAGATAGGGGCAGTGAGCAGTTCTTC
TRBJ2-7,many,TRBV29-1,TRBD1,CSAKPSGTGPYEQYF,TGCAGCGCTAAACCCTCCGGGACAGGGCCCTACGAGCAGTACTTC
TRBJ2-1,.,TRBV11-2,TRBD1,CASSLARGRGEQFF,TGTGCCAGCAGCTTAGCGAGGGGGCGAGGAGAGCAGTTCTTC
TRBJ2-1,many,TRBV10-3,TRBD2,CASIGTSGSDEQFF,TGTGCCAGTATTGGGACTAGCGGGAGTGACGAGCAGTTCTTC
TRBJ2-7,many,TRBV25-1,.,CASSLLADEQYF,TGTGCCAGCAGTTTACTGGCTGACGAGCAGTACTTC
TRBJ2-7,.,TRBV11-2,.,CASSLAGAYEQYF,TGTGCCAGCAGCTTAGCCGGGGCGTACGAGCAGTACTTC
TRBJ2-5,few,TRBV11-2,.,CASSLVLETQYF,TGTGCCAGCAGCTTAGTCCTAGAGACCCAGTACTTC
TRBJ2-3,.,TRBV6-5,TRBD2,CASSRPGLGGDTQYF,TGTGCCAGCAGCAGACCGGGACTAGGGGGAGATACGCAGTATTTT
TRBJ2-7,.,TRBV18,.,CASSLQGQREQYF,TGTGCCAGCTCACTCCAAGGCCAACGGGAGCAGTACTTC
TRBJ2-1,once,TRBV5-6,TRBD2,CASSPGGPRSYNEQFF,TGTGCCAGCAGCCCGGGAGGTCCCCGCTCCTACAATGAGCAGTTCTTC
TRBJ2-7,few,TRBV5-1,.,CASTPGTQGGEQYF,TGCGCCAGCACCCCCGGGACCCAGGGGGGCGAGCAGTACTTC
TRBJ2-7,many,TRBV18,TRBD2,CASSPSGGTYEQYF,TGTGCCAGCTCACCCAGCGGGGGGACCTACGAGCAGTACTTC
TRBJ2-7,few,TRBV5-1,.,CASSLNGVSYEQYF,TGCGCCAGCAGCTTGAACGGGGTGAGCTACGAGCAGTACTTC
TRBJ2-5,.,TRBV6-1,.,CASNDLAETQYF,TGTGCCAGCAACGATCTCGCGGAGACCCAGTACTTC
TRBJ1-6,.,TRBV30,.,CAWSRNSVNSPLHF,TGTGCCTGGAGTAGGAACAGCGTGAATTCACCCCTCCACTTT
TRBJ1-1,.,TRBV15,.,CATSREAEAEAFF,TGTGCCACCAGCAGAGAGGCGGAGGCTGAAGCTTTCTTT
TRBJ2-7,few,TRBV5-1,TRBD1,CASSSIRTGNYEQYF,TGCGCCAGCAGCTCGATTCGGACAGGCAACTACGAGCAGTACTTC
TRBJ2-3,.,TRBV4-1,.,CASSPYPTDTQYF,TGCGCCAGCAGCCCCTACCCCACAGATACGCAGTATTTT
TRBJ2-3,many,TRBV6-5,.,CASRIGRGGDTQYF,TGTGCCAGCAGGATAGGACGGGGAGGAGATACGCAGTATTTT
TRBJ1-1,many,TRBV20-1,TRBD1,CSARGQGVAFF,TGCAGTGCTAGAGGACAGGGAGTGGCTTTCTTT
TRBJ2-5,few,TRBV4-1,TRBD2,CASSQEGTSSETQYF,TGCGCCAGCAGCCAAGAAGGGACTAGCAGTGAGACCCAGTACTTC
TRBJ2-3,few,TRBV5-1,.,CASSLEWSTDTQYF,TGCGCCAGCAGCTTGGAGTGGAGCACAGATACGCAGTATTTT
TRBJ2-7,.,TRBV3-1,TRBD1,CASRTGASDEQYF,TGTGCCAGCAGGACAGGGGCCTCGGACGAGCAGTACTTC
TRBJ1-2,many,TRBV9,.,CASSLNPRGRDNYGYTF,TGTGCCAGCAGCCTCAATCCCCGGGGCAGGGATAACTATGGCTACACCTTC
TRBJ2-7,many,TRBV7-8,.,CASSRSLVPEQYF,TGTGCCAGCAGCAGGAGTTTAGTGCCCGAGCAGTACTTC
TRBJ2-2,few,TRBV9,.,CASSSTSTGELFF,TGTGCCAGCAGCTCCACCTCCACCGGGGAGCTGTTTTTT
TRBJ2-1,few,TRBV7-9,TRBD2,CASRSLAGEGNEQFF,TGTGCCAGCCGATCTCTTGCGGGAGAAGGAAATGAGCAGTTCTTC
TRBJ1-3,many,TRBV7-8,TRBD1,CASSPTPGQSGNTIYF,TGTGCCAGCAGCCCCACCCCGGGACAGTCTGGAAACACCATATATTTT
TRBJ1-1,many,TRBV29-1,TRBD1,CSALQGSLNTEAFF,TGCAGCGCCCTACAGGGGTCGCTGAACACTGAAGCTTTCTTT
TRBJ2-2,few,TRBV2,TRBD2,CASRDRTSGSTGELFF,TGTGCCAGCAGAGACCGGACTAGCGGGAGCACCGGGGAGCTGTTTTTT
TRBJ2-1,.,TRBV7-9,.,CASSLKLGPEQFF,TGTGCCAGCAGCTTAAAGTTAGGTCCTGAGCAGTTCTTC
TRBJ1-1,.,TRBV11-2,.,CASSPTPGYTEAFF,TGTGCCAGCAGCCCCACCCCCGGGTACACTGAAGCTTTCTTT
TRBJ1-4,many,TRBV20-1,TRBD1,CSARQGAREKLFF,TGCAGTGCCAGACAGGGGGCGAGGGAAAAACTGTTTTTT
TRBJ2-1,many,TRBV7-3,TRBD2,CASSRTSGNRGEQFF,TGTGCCAGCAGCCGAACTAGCGGGAATAGGGGTGAGCAGTTCTTC
TRBJ1-3,few,TRBV7-2,.,CASSPVTSSGNTIYF,TGTGCCAGCAGCCCCGTGACGAGCTCTGGAAACACCATATATTTT
TRBJ2-2,.,TRBV6-6,.,CASSYQSGPRTGELFF,TGTGCCAGCAGTTACCAGTCAGGCCCCCGGACCGGGGAGCTGTTTTTT
TRBJ2-1,many,TRBV24-1,.,CATQGGGASYNEQFF,TGTGCCACCCAGGGTGGCGGGGCCTCCTACAATGAGCAGTTCTTC
TRBJ2-1,.,TRBV24-1,TRBD2,CATSDLSGGGSYNEQFF,TGTGCCACCAGTGATCTTAGCGGGGGAGGGTCCTACAATGAGCAGTTCTTC
TRBJ1-1,.,TRBV2,TRBD1,CASRSKQGGNTEAFF,TGTGCCAGCAGGTCCAAACAGGGGGGGAACACTGAAGCTTTCTTT
TRBJ2-7,many,TRBV6-1,TRBD2,CASSGAGTMVEQYF,TGTGCCAGCAGTGGAGCCGGGACTATGGTCGAGCAGTACTTC
TRBJ2-3,many,TRBV6-7,TRBD2,CASSYFSGISTDTQYF,TGTGCCAGCAGTTACTTTAGCGGGATTAGCACAGATACGCAGTATTTT
TRBJ2-1,few,TRBV7-6,.,CASSLRTPGSSYNEQFF,TGTGCCAGCAGCTTAAGGACCCCAGGGAGCTCCTACAATGAGCAGTTCTTC
TRBJ2-7,.,TRBV10-3,.,CAISDASATYEQYF,TGTGCCATCAGTGACGCATCGGCTACCTACGAGCAGTACTTC
TRBJ2-4,many,TRBV9,.,CASSVGSKNIQYF,TGTGCCAGCAGCGTAGGATCCAAAAACATTCAGTACTTC
TRBJ2-1,many,TRBV12-3/TRBV12-4,.,CASRRGGTSGDEQFF,TGTGCCAGCAGAAGGGGCGGGACCTCGGGCGATGAGCAGTTCTTC